This T cell receptor (beta chain) emerged from a study of blood T cell repertoires in COVID-19. CDR3 length: 14 amino acids. The V gene's germline CDR1 is SEHNR and CDR2 FQNEAQ (reference sequence). Trimming took off 4 bases at V and 2 bases at J, with 12 bases between the two ends. This clone came up once. Repertoires were generated with immunoSEQ multiplex PCR, while TCRdb's copy carries only in-frame clones and drops some. The data contain about 110,000 clones, around nine tenths of them singletons. The chain couples TRBV7-9 to TRBJ2-7; tentative D call: TRBD1 (5 bases). This TCR came from a human donor in a cohort sampled during active COVID-19. Sequenced input: peripheral blood. The CDR3 coding sequence is TGTGCCAGCAGCTCGACGACAGTAGCCTACGAGCAGTACTTC. Amino acid sequence: CASSSTTVAYEQYF.